Sequencing of this T cell receptor (beta chain) was carried out in a study of blood T cell repertoires in COVID-19. Overall study context: Sources were T cells, B-cell-depleted T cells, or PBMCs; the material itself was cDNA or gDNA.

Trimming at V came to 4 bases and at J to 0 bases, leaving 16 bases not matched to a gene. Germline V CDR1 and CDR2: SGHNT, YENEEA. The CDR3 is 19 residues long. The table came from immunoSEQ multiplex PCR; TCRdb's copy has only in-frame clones and leaves some out. The data hold fewer than 350,000 clones, with roughly 86% observed a single time. The sequenced sample consisted of PBMCs or T cells enriched from blood (not recorded which). V is TRBV11-3 and J is TRBJ2-3; 7 nucleotides agree with TRBD2. The sequence was collected from a woman in her 30s who had been exposed to COVID-19. The CDR3 DNA follows: TGTGCCAGCAGCTACCCGGGGGGATACTTCCAGCAGAGCACAGATACGCAGTATTTT. It encodes CASSYPGGYFQQSTDTQYF.